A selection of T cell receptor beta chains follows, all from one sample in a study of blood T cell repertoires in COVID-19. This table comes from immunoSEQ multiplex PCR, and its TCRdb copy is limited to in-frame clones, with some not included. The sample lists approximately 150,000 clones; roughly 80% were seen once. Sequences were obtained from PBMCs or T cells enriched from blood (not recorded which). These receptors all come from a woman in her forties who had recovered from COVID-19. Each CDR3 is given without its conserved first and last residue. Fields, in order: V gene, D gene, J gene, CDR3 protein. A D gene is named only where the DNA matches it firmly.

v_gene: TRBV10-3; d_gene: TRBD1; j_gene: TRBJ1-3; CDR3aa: AISEKGTVSGNTIY
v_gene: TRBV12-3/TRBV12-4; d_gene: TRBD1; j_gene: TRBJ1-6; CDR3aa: ASSLTGGSPLH
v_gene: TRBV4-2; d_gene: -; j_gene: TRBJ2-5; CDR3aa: ASSQEVRAGLAWEETQY
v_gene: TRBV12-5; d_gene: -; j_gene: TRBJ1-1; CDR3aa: AGGLPNTEAF
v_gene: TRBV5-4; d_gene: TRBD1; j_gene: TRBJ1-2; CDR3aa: ASSSWGQGFYGYT
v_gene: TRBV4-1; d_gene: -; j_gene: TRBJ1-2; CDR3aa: ASSQEDTDYYGYT
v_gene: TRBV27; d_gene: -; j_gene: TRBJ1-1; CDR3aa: ASSDTYTEAF
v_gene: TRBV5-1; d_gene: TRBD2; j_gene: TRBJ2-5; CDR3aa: ASTRTSGSETQY
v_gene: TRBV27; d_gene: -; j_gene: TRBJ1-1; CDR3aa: ASSFGQNTEAF
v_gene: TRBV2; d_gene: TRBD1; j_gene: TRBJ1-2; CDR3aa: ASSAQGAGYT
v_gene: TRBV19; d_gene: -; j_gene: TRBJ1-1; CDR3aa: ASSISAGPGTEAF
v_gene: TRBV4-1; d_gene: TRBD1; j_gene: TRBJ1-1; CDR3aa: ASSQVIDRGNTEAF
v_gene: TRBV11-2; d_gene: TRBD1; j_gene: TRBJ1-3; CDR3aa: ASSSYRGSSGNTIY
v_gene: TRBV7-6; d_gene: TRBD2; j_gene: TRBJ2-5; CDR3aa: ASNGGGPLETQY
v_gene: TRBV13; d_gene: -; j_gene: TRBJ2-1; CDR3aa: ASSLGSRDNNEQF
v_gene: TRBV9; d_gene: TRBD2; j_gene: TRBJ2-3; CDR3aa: ASSATSGLSTDTQY
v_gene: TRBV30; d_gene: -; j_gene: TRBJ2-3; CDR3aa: ALTTDTQY
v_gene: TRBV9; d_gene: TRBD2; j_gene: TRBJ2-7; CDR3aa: ASSVDGRPGEGKQY
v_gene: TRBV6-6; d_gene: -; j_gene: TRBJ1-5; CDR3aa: ASSYEGGNQPQH
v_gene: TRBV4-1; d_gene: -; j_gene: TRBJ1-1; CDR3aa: ASSQETGGQGYHTEAF
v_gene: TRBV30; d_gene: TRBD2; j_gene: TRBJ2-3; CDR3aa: AWSVPAPRGRARGDTQY
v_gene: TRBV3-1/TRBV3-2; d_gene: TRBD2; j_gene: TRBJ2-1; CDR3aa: ASRAGAEQF
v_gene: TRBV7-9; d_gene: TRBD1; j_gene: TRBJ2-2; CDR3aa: ASSLGWGTGNTGELF
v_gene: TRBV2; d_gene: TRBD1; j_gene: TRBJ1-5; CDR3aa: ASSETGGNQPQH
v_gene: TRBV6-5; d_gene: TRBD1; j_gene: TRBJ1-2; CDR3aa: ASSSPAGTVYGYT
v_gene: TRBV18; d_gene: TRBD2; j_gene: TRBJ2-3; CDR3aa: ASSLYAGDTDTQY
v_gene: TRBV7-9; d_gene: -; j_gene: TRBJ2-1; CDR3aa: ASSLTGNEQF
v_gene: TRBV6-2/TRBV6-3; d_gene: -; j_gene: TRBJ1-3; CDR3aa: ASSYTEGNTIY
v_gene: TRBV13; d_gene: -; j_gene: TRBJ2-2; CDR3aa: ASSLRGSYTGELF
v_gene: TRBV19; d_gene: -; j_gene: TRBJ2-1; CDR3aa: ASGQSSYNEQF
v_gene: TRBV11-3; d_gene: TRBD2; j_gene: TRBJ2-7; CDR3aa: ASSSSGGPSNEQY
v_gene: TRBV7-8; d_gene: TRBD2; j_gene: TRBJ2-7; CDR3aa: ASSQGLAGPYEQY
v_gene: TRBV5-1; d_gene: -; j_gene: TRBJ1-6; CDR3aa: ASSTLPSSYNSPLH
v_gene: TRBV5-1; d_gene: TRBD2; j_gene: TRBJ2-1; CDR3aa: ASRPGTSGRDEQF
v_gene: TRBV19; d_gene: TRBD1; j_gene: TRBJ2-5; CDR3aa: ASSISRGQGRETQY
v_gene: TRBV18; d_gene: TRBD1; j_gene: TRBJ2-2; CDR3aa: ASSRGQRDTGELF
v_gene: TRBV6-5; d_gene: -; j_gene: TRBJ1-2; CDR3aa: ASRGWDTDNYGYT
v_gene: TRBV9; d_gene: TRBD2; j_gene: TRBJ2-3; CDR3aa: ASSFTSGRGGDTQY
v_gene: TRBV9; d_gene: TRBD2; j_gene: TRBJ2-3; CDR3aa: ASSVEAGGYTDTQY
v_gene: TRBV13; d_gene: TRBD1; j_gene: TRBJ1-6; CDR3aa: ASSMTGVYNSPLH
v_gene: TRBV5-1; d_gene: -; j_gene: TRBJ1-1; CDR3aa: ASSFQSGYTEAF
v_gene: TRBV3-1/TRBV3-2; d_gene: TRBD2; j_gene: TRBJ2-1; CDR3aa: ASSQEVSGGYNEQF
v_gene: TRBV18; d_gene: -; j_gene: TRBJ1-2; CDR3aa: ASSMDRNYGYT
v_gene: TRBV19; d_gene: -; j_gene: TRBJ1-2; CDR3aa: ASSQQGSGGYT
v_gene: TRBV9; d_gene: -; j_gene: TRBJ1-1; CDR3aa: ASSAGVTGEAF
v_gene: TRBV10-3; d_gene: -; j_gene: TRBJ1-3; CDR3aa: AISSGVGNTIY
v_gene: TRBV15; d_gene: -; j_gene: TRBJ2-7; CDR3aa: ATSSPGTSGYEQY
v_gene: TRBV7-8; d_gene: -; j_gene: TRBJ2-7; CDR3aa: ASSSRPAVVQY
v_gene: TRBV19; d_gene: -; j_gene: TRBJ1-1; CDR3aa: ASSIDHDRNTEAF
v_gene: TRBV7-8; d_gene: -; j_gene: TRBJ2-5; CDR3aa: ASSLGVGVQETQY
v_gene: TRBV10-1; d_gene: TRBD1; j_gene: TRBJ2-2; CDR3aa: ASSEGQGTGELF
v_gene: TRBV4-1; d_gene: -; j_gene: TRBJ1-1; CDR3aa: ASSQDRLNSEAF